The 8 T cell receptor beta chains given below trace back to one sample, sequenced in a study of T-cell reconstitution after alpha-beta-depleted transplantation in children. Unique molecular identifiers were incorporated during preparation of the TCRbeta library. TCRdb analysed the PCR reads with MiXCR anew, one entry per CDR3 protein. This sample has about 500,000 distinct CDR3 sequences, with approximately 29% found just once. The sequenced sample was PBMCs from the stem cell graft donor, obtained from the stem cell graft. The receptors shown here come from a human donor who donated a stem cell graft to a child with aplastic anemia.

The genes are TRBV5-1 and TRBJ1-5; no definite D call. The germline V gene encodes CDR1 SGHRS and CDR2 YFSETQ. V was clipped by 5 bases and J by 2 bases, with 14 bases between them. CDR3 length: 15 amino acids. The CDR3 is CASRLGVRGNQPQHF. The CDR3 nucleotides are TGCGCCAGCAGATTAGGAGTTAGGGGCAATCAGCCCCAGCATTTT.

V is TRBV7-6 and J is TRBJ2-3, with 16 nucleotides matching TRBD2. After removal of 0 bases from V and 0 bases from J, the junction contained 0 bases not matched to a gene. The germline V gene encodes CDR1 SGHVS and CDR2 FNYEAQ. The CDR3 is made up of 18 amino acids. As DNA, the CDR3 is TGTGCCAGCAGCTTAGCGGGACTAGCGGGAGGGAGCACAGATACGCAGTATTTT. Translated, it gives CASSLAGLAGGSTDTQYF.

In its sample, this clonotype was seen a few times. This rearrangement joins TRBV13 to TRBJ1-1; D might be TRBD1 (5 bases). CDR1 is PRHDT, CDR2 FYEKMQ, per germline (reference sequence). The V end was cut by 4 bases, the J end by 10 bases, with 19 bases between. This CDR3 comprises 14 residues. CDR3 DNA sequence: TGTGCCAGCAGCTCCGGGGACTTCAACGGGGTAGCTTTCTTT. The encoded protein is CASSSGDFNGVAFF.

The rearrangement joins TRBV9 to TRBJ1-3; 12 bases are a match to TRBD1. Germline assignment: CDR1 SGDLS and CDR2 YYNGEE. Trimming cost V 4 bases and J 3 bases; bases outside gene matches: 5. The CDR3 length is 16 residues. CDR3 DNA sequence: TGTGCCAGCAGCCAACGGGACAGGGGGCTTGGAAACACCATATATTTT. Translating it yields CASSQRDRGLGNTIYF.

This clonotype appeared a few times. V gene TRBV12-3 or TRBV12-4 combines with J gene TRBJ1-5; D possibly corresponds to TRBD1 (5 bases). V was clipped by 7 bases and J by 8 bases, with 15 bases between them. The CDR3 runs 13 residues. DNA of the CDR3: TGTGCCAGCAAGGTGCGGTTAGGGGAGCCCCAGCATTTT. It specifies CASKVRLGEPQHF.

The chain uses TRBV6-5 and TRBJ2-3; 10 bases line up with TRBD2. Trimming took 2 bases from V and 4 from J; bases not matched to a gene: 9. CDR3 length: 17 residues. CDR1 is MNHEY, CDR2 SVGAGI, per germline. The CDR3 DNA reads TGTGCCAGCAGTTACAGCTTAGCGGGAGGCGTCTCAGATACGCAGTATTTT. Its translation: CASSYSLAGGVSDTQYF.

Here the CDR3 reads CASRVGTDYGYTF. The CDR3 coding sequence is TGTGCCAGCAGAGTCGGGACCGACTATGGCTACACCTTC. This chain uses TRBV27 with TRBJ1-2; possible D gene TRBD1, 5 bases. The V end was cut by 6 bases, the J end by 3 bases, with 11 bases between. Germline V gene data show CDR1 as MNHEY and CDR2 as SMNVEV (reference sequence). This CDR3 has 13 amino acids.

This chain links TRBV29-1 with TRBJ2-5, with D hard to call. Trimming took off 0 bases at V and 1 base at J, with 15 bases between the two ends. The CDR3 totals 16 residues. CDR1 is SQVTM, CDR2 ANQGSEA, per germline. CDR3 sequence reads: CSVEDRFAGFQETQYF. The DNA of the CDR3 is TGCAGCGTTGAAGACAGGTTTGCTGGGTTCCAAGAGACCCAGTACTTC.